The 14 T cell receptor beta chains below were found in one sample sequenced in a study of blood T cell repertoires in COVID-19. The repertoire was sequenced with immunoSEQ multiplex PCR; TCRdb's copy has only in-frame clones and lacks some. Altogether about 130,000 clones are present, roughly 80% being singletons, with the ten largest covering around 3%. The sample taken for sequencing was peripheral blood. The receptor source for this set is a woman over 75 with acute or convalescent COVID-19.

The chain couples TRBV2 to TRBJ1-5, with 9 nucleotides matching TRBD1. This CDR3 is 14 amino acids long. The J segment lost 6 bases and the V segment lost 7 bases, leaving 7 bases of the junction unmatched. The germline V gene has CDR1 SNHLY and CDR2 FYNNEI. The CDR3 sequence is CASNGQGSAQPQHF. The CDR3 DNA sequence: TGTGCCAGCAATGGACAGGGGTCAGCTCAGCCCCAGCATTTT.

V is TRBV7-3 and J is TRBJ1-1; weak D call: TRBD1 (5 bases). Trimming removed 3 bases from V and 2 bases from J, with 10 bases in between. The CDR3 length is 14 residues. Germline V gene sequence: CDR1 SGHTA, CDR2 FQGTGA. The DNA of the CDR3 is TGTGCCAGCAGCTTTGACAGAATTAACACTGAAGCTTTCTTT. Translated: CASSFDRINTEAFF.

This sequence joins TRBV3-1 (or the pseudogene TRBV3-2) and TRBJ1-2, with D uncertain. V was cut by 6 bases and J by 7 bases, with 9 bases left in between. The germline V gene has CDR1 LGHDT and CDR2 YNNKEL (reference sequence). The CDR3 is 11 amino acids. The CDR3 here is CASSAPGGYTF. DNA of the CDR3: TGTGCCAGCAGTGCCCCCGGTGGCTACACCTTC.

The chain is built from TRBV29-1 and TRBJ1-2; 10 bases align to TRBD1. This CDR3 spans 14 amino acids. The ends lost 6 bases at V and 6 bases at J; junction bases unmatched: 10. Germline CDR1 and CDR2: SQVTM and ANQGSEA. CDR3 loop: CSVRRDRGGNGYTF. For the CDR3, the DNA is TGCAGCGTGAGGCGGGACAGGGGAGGAAATGGCTACACCTTC. The full variable domain, its missing parts supplied by reference TRBV29-1 and TRBJ1-2, is SAVISQKPSRDICQRGTSLTIQCQVDSQVTMMFWYRQQPGQSLTLIATANQGSEATYESGFVIDKFPISRPNLTFSTLTVSNMSPEDSSIYLCSVRRDRGGNGYTFGSGTRLTVV.

This clone was recorded a few times. This chain joins TRBV19 and TRBJ1-2, with D perhaps TRBD1 (6 bases). Germline CDR1 is LNHDA and CDR2 is SQIVND (reference sequence). V was shortened by 5 bases and J by 2 bases, with 9 bases between the two germline ends. This CDR3 is built from 13 residues. CDR3 loop: CASSEQGNYGYTF. In DNA form, the CDR3 reads TGTGCCAGTAGTGAACAGGGCAACTATGGCTACACCTTC.

A remark on this clone: A junction boundary mismatches the germline segment, possibly from a read error. V is TRBV10-3 and J is TRBJ1-1, with D possibly matching TRBD1 (6 bases). The length of the CDR3 is 11 residues. CDR1 and CDR2 (germline): ENHRY, SYGVKD. The CDR3 sequence is CAISGGLELLF. CDR3 nucleotides: TGTGCCATCAGTGGGGGGCTTGAGCTCCTCTTT.

The V and J genes are TRBV4-1 and TRBJ1-2, with D perhaps matching TRBD1 (5 bases). V lost 4 bases and J 1 base, leaving 19 bases between the germline ends. Germline CDR1 MGHRA, CDR2 YSYEKL. The CDR3 sequence is 17 residues long. The CDR3 DNA reads TGCGCCAGCAGCCGAACCCTCGTGGGGGGGGTTAACTATGGCTACACCTTC. Its translation is CASSRTLVGGVNYGYTF.

The chain is built from TRBV19 and TRBJ1-2, with D possibly being TRBD1 (5 bases). Germline values: CDR1 LNHDA, CDR2 SQIVND (reference sequence). The CDR3 loop spans 15 amino acids. Trimming cost V 10 bases and J 0 bases, with 18 bases left between them. The CDR3 DNA sequence: TGTGCCACTAAGCGGGACGGGCGGCCTAACTATGGCTACACCTTC. Amino acid sequence: CATKRDGRPNYGYTF.

The V and J genes are TRBV19 and TRBJ1-5; D perhaps matches TRBD1 (5 bases). V was shortened by 0 bases and J by 5 bases, with 11 bases between the two germline ends. The V gene's germline CDR1 is LNHDA and CDR2 SQIVND (reference sequence). The CDR3 is 15 amino acids. The CDR3 DNA follows: TGTGCCAGTAGTATAGATGGGGGGGACTATCAGCCCCAGCATTTT. Translated, it gives CASSIDGGDYQPQHF.

This clone was observed a few times. The chain has TRBV2 and TRBJ1-5; D might be TRBD1 (6 bases). CDR1 SNHLY and CDR2 FYNNEI come from the germline V gene. The CDR3 contains 15 residues. Trimming cost V 2 bases and J 3 bases, with 11 bases left between them. The CDR3 DNA reads as TGTGCCAGCAGTGAACTTCCAGGGGACAATCAGCCCCAGCATTTT. Amino acid sequence: CASSELPGDNQPQHF. Drawing the rest from reference TRBV2 and TRBJ1-5, the complete variable domain is EPEVTQTPSHQVTQMGQEVILRCVPISNHLYFYWYRQILGQKVEFLVSFYNNEISEKSEIFDDQFSVERPDGSNFTLKIRSTKLEDSAMYFCASSELPGDNQPQHFGDGTRLSIL.

This chain connects TRBV27 to TRBJ1-1, with 11 bases lining up with TRBD1. Germline trimming cut 5 bases from V and 12 bases from J; bases unmatched to any gene: 8. The V gene's germline CDR1 is MNHEY and CDR2 SMNVEV (reference sequence). The CDR3 totals 13 residues. The CDR3 region is CASSPWTGGGPFF. CDR3 bases: TGTGCCAGCAGTCCATGGACAGGGGGCGGCCCTTTCTTT.

This clone appeared once. This rearrangement joins TRBV6-2 or TRBV6-3 to TRBJ2-7, with 9 bases matching TRBD1. There are 15 residues in the CDR3. Germline values: CDR1 MNHEY, CDR2 SVGEGT. V trimming: 1 base; J trimming: 5 bases; junction bases outside the gene matches: 6. In nucleotides, the CDR3 is TGTGCCAGCAGTTACTTAGGGACAGGGCCCGACGAGCAGTACTTC. Amino acids: CASSYLGTGPDEQYF.

J is TRBJ1-5 and V is TRBV19; 7 positions agree with TRBD1. Germline V CDR1 and CDR2: LNHDA, SQIVND (reference sequence). Trimming at V came to 6 bases and at J to 0 bases, leaving 17 bases not matched to a gene. There are 19 residues in the CDR3. CDR3 nucleotide sequence: TGTGCCAGTAGCCGCACAGGGGCTGCGGCGGGGTATAGCAATCAGCCCCAGCATTTT. It codes for CASSRTGAAAGYSNQPQHF.

The chain carries TRBV19 and TRBJ1-5, with D unresolved. The CDR3 extends over 15 amino acids. Germline V gene sequence: CDR1 LNHDA, CDR2 SQIVND (reference sequence). V was pared by 9 bases and J by 1 base, with 16 bases between. CDR3 nucleotides: TGTGCCAGCGCGAGGGCTTTACAAAGCAATCAGCCCCAGCATTTT. As protein: CASARALQSNQPQHF.